A single TCR beta chain is shown here with its context. Patients at the Seattle site were enrolled during active infection and followed longitudinally. Clones were sequenced by immunoSEQ multiplex PCR, and TCRdb holds only the in-frame ones, with some missing. The table shows over 150,000 clones, with 70% to 90% occurring only once. This specimen comes from a study of blood T cell repertoires in COVID-19. The CDR3 is 13 amino acids. The V gene lost 1 base and the J gene lost 3 bases, with 4 bases spanning the gap. Germline-derived CDR1 and CDR2 are SSHAT and FNYEAQ (reference sequence). The sequenced material came from peripheral blood. The V and J genes are TRBV7-7 and TRBJ1-5; D is unresolved. This sequence originates from an elderly man with COVID-19, enrolled during active disease. CDR3 bases: TGTGCCAGCAGCTTAGGGCCCAATCAGCCCCAGCATTTT. This encodes CASSLGPNQPQHF.